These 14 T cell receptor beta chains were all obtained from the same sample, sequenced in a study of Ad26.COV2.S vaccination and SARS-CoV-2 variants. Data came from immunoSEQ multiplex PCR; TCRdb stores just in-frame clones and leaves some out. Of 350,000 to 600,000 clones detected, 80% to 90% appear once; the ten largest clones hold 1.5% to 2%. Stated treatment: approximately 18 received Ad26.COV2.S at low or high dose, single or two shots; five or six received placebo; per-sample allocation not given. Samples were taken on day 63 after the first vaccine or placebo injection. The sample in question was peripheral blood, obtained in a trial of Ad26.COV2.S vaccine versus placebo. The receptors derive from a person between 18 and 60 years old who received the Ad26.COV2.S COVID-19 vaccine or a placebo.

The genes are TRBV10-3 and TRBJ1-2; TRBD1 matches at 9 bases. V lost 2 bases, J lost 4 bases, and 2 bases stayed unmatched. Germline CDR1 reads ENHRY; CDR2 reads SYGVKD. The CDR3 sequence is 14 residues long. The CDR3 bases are TGTGCCATCAGTGAGGAGACAGGGGGCTATGGCTACACCTTC. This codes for CAISEETGGYGYTF.

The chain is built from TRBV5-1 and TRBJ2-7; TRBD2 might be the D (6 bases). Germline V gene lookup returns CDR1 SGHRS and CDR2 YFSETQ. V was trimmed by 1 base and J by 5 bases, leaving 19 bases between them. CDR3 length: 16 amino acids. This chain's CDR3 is CASSLSVRPGEDEQYF. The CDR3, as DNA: TGCGCCAGCAGCTTGTCCGTTCGCCCGGGAGAGGACGAGCAGTACTTC.

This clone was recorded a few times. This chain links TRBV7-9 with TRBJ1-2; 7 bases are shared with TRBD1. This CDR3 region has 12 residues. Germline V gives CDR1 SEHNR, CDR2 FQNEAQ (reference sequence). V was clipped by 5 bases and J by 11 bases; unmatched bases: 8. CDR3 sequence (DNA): TGTGCCAGCAGCCCGACAGGGCGAGGTTACACCTTC. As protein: CASSPTGRGYTF. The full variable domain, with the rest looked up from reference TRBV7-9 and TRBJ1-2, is DTGVSQNPRHKITKRGQNVTFRCDPISEHNRLYWYRQTLGQGPEFLTYFQNEAQLEKSRLLSDRFSAERPKGSFSTLEIQRTEQGDSAMYLCASSPTGRGYTFGSGTRLTVV.

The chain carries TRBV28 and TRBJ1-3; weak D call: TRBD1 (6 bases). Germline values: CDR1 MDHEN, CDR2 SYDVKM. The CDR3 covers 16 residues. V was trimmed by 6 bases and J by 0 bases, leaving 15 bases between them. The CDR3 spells CASRYSTGFSGNTIYF. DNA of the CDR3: TGTGCCAGCAGATATAGTACAGGGTTCTCTGGAAACACCATATATTTT.

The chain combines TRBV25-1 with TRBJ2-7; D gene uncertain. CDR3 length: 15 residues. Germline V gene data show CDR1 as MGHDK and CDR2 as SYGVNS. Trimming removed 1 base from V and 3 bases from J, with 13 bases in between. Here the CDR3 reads CASSEFPSAHYEQYF. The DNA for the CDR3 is TGTGCCAGCAGTGAATTTCCTTCTGCCCACTACGAGCAGTACTTC.

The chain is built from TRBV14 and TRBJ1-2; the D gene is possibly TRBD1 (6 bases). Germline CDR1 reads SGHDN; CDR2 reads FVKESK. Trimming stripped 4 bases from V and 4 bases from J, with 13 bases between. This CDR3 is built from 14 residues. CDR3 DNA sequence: TGTGCCAGCAGCCCGACAGGAAAACTCTATGGCTACACCTTC. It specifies CASSPTGKLYGYTF.

CDR3 DNA: TGCAGTGCTAGAGATGACAGGGAAGCTTTCTTT. Protein product: CSARDDREAFF. The V call is TRBV20-1, the J call TRBJ1-1; possible D gene TRBD1, 6 bases. Trimming took off 0 bases at V and 8 bases at J, with 7 bases between the two ends. The germline CDR1 and CDR2 sequences are DFQATT and SNEGSKA (reference sequence). The CDR3 sequence is 11 residues long.

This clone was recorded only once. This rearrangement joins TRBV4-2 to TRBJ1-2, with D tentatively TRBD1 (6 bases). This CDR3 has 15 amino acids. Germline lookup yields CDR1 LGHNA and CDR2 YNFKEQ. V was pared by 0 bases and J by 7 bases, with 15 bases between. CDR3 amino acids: CASSQDQGRLGGYTF. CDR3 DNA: TGTGCCAGCAGCCAAGATCAGGGGAGGTTGGGTGGCTACACCTTC.

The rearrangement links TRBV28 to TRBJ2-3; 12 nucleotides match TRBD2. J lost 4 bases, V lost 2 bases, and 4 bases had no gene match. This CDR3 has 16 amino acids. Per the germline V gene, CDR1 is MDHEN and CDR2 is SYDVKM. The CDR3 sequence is CASSLLAGGRPDTQYF. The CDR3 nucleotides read TGTGCCAGCAGTTTACTAGCGGGAGGGCGTCCAGATACGCAGTATTTT.

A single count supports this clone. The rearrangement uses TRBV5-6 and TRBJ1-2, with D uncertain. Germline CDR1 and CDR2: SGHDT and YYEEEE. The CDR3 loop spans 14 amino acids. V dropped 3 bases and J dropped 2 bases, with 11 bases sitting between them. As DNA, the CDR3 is TGTGCCAGCAGCTGGGCCGGTCAGAACTATGGCTACACCTTC. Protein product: CASSWAGQNYGYTF.

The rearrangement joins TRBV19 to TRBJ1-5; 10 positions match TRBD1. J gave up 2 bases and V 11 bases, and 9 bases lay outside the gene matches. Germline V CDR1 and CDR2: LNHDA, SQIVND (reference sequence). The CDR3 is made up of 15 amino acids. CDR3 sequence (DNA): TGTGCCGTAGGGGACAGGGGACGGGGCAATCAGCCCCAGCATTTT. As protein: CAVGDRGRGNQPQHF.

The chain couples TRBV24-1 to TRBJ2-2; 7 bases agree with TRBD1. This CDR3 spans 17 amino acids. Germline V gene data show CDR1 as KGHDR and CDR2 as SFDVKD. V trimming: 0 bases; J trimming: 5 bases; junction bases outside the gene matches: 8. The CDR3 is CATSDLRGGRETGELFF. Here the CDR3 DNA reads TGTGCCACCAGTGATTTGCGAGGGGGCAGGGAGACCGGGGAGCTGTTTTTT.

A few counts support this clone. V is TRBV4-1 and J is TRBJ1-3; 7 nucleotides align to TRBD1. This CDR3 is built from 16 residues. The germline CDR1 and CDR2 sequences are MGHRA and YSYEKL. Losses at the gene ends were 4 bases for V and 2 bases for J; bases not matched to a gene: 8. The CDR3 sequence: CASSRGQAAAGNTIYF. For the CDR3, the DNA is TGCGCCAGCAGCCGAGGACAGGCCGCAGCTGGAAACACCATATATTTT.

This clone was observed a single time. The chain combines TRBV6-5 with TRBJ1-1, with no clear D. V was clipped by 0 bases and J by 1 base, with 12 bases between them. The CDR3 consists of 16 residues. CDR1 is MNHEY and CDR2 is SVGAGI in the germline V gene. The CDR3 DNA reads TGTGCCAGCAGTTACTCGAAGTGGCAGCCGAACACTGAAGCTTTCTTT. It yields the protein CASSYSKWQPNTEAFF.